This T cell receptor beta chain was found in a study of blood T cell repertoires in COVID-19. On the study more broadly: Donors in the United States, Italy and Spain gave samples during acute or convalescent COVID-19. Sources were T cells, B-cell-depleted T cells, or PBMCs; the material itself was cDNA or gDNA.

The CDR3 is 15 residues long. V was shortened by 0 bases and J by 7 bases, with 15 bases between the two germline ends. Looked up from germline, CDR1 is SEHNR and CDR2 is FQNEAQ (reference sequence). How the authors handled the data: Reference gene primer amplification gave estimated nucleated cell counts. The table came from immunoSEQ multiplex PCR; TCRdb's copy has only in-frame clones and leaves some out. V, J and clone size are those of that table, while D and trimming were read from the DNA. The data contain 200,000 or so clones, roughly 80% of them singletons. This rearrangement joins TRBV7-9 to TRBJ1-2; D perhaps matches TRBD1 (6 bases). This sequence originates from a man aged 55 to 70 with active or convalescent COVID-19. Sequenced material: peripheral blood. The CDR3 protein is CASSLARQGLAGYTF. CDR3 bases: TGTGCCAGCAGCTTAGCCAGGCAGGGGTTGGCTGGCTACACCTTC. Filled out from reference TRBV7-9 and TRBJ1-2, the complete variable domain reads DTGVSQNPRHKITKRGQNVTFRCDPISEHNRLYWYRQTLGQGPEFLTYFQNEAQLEKSRLLSDRFSAERPKGSFSTLEIQRTEQGDSAMYLCASSLARQGLAGYTFGSGTRLTVV.